The 19 T cell receptor beta chains in this list originate from one sample, sequenced in a study of Ad26.COV2.S vaccination and SARS-CoV-2 variants. The assay was immunoSEQ multiplex PCR, and TCRdb's table has in-frame clones only and misses some. Among a few hundred thousand clones listed, around 82% were seen once. The treatment denotes: some 20 received Ad26.COV2.S at low or high dose, single or two shots; roughly five received placebo; per-sample allocation not given. Each sample was drawn 63 days after the first injection (of vaccine or placebo). Sample: peripheral blood, taken in a trial of Ad26.COV2.S vaccine versus placebo. The receptors here all came from a person aged 18-65 years who received the Ad26.COV2.S COVID-19 vaccine or a placebo.

The chain links TRBV7-3 to TRBJ1-1, with a tentative D call TRBD1 (5 bases). With 4 bases removed from V and 0 bases from J, the gap between germline ends came to 12 bases. This CDR3 is 15 amino acids long. CDR1 is SGHTA and CDR2 is FQGTGA in the germline V gene. CDR3 sequence (DNA): TGTGCCAGCAGCTCCCAGGGTACCCTGAACACTGAAGCTTTCTTT. This gives the protein CASSSQGTLNTEAFF.

V and J are TRBV18 and TRBJ1-2; 8 bases are a match to TRBD1. CDR1 is KGHSH, CDR2 LQKENI, per germline. The CDR3 loop spans 17 amino acids. Losses at the gene ends were 6 bases for V and 6 bases for J; bases not matched to a gene: 18. The CDR3 region has the DNA TGTGCCAGCTCTCTCCCCTTTCTGGACAGGGTAATCGATGGCTACACCTTC. This sequence encodes CASSLPFLDRVIDGYTF. The entire variable domain, with the rest obtained from reference TRBV18 and TRBJ1-2, is as follows: NAGVMQNPRHLVRRRGQEARLRCSPMKGHSHVYWYRQLPEEGLKFMVYLQKENIIDESGMPKERFSAEFPKEGPSILRIQQVVRGDSAAYFCASSLPFLDRVIDGYTFGSGTRLTVV.

V gene TRBV19 combines with J gene TRBJ1-2; tentatively, D is TRBD1 (5 bases). V lost 1 base to trimming and J lost 8 bases, with 17 bases between them. CDR3 size: 15 residues. Germline V gene data show CDR1 as LNHDA and CDR2 as SQIVND (reference sequence). CDR3 region: CASSIAWDRSKGYTF. CDR3 nucleotide sequence: TGTGCCAGTAGTATAGCCTGGGACCGGTCGAAGGGCTACACCTTC.

This clone was counted a few times. The chain is built from TRBV7-2 and TRBJ2-3; D uncertain. CDR3 length equals 14 residues. Germline V gives CDR1 SGHTA, CDR2 FQGNSA. Trimming removed 5 bases from V and 3 bases from J, with 12 bases in between. The CDR3 here is CASSLQYQTDTQYF. The DNA for the CDR3 is TGTGCCAGCAGCCTCCAATATCAAACAGATACGCAGTATTTT.

The chain links TRBV5-1 to TRBJ2-3; D may correspond to TRBD1 or TRBD2 (5 bases each). CDR3 size: 15 residues. Germline-derived CDR1 and CDR2 are SGHRS and YFSETQ. Trimming took 0 bases from V and 8 from J, leaving 16 bases between them. Here the CDR3 reads CASSLALGTQGTQYF. The CDR3 DNA follows: TGCGCCAGCAGCTTGGCACTGGGGACCCAAGGTACGCAGTATTTT.

The chain couples TRBV6-5 to TRBJ1-2; the match to TRBD1 covers 9 bases. Germline lookup yields CDR1 MNHEY and CDR2 SVGAGI. The CDR3 contains 14 residues. J was trimmed by 2 bases and V by 6 bases; bases with no gene match: 4. The CDR3 loop is CASSIDRGNYGYTF. The CDR3, as DNA: TGTGCCAGCAGCATAGACAGGGGGAACTATGGCTACACCTTC.

This CDR3 is CASSHRPGTSYEQYF. In nucleotides, the CDR3 is TGTGCCAGCAGCCACAGGCCCGGGACCTCCTACGAGCAGTACTTC. The chain is built from TRBV14 and TRBJ2-7, with D perhaps matching TRBD1 or TRBD2 (5 bases each). Germline V lookup: CDR1 SGHDN, CDR2 FVKESK. This CDR3 has 15 amino acids. V lost 3 bases and J 0 bases, leaving 12 bases between the germline ends.

The rearrangement joins TRBV3-1 (or the pseudogene TRBV3-2) to TRBJ2-6; no clear D. Germline loops: CDR1 LGHDT, CDR2 YNNKEL (reference sequence). The CDR3 has 14 amino acids. The V end lost 4 bases, the J end lost 6 bases, and 10 bases lay between the germline ends. CDR3 nucleotides: TGTGCCAGCAGCCTCAGCCCAGAGGCCAACGTCCTGACTTTC. Translation gives CASSLSPEANVLTF.

The chain is built from TRBV19 and TRBJ1-2; perhaps TRBD1 as D (5 bases). The CDR3 is 12 residues long. Germline V gene sequence: CDR1 LNHDA, CDR2 SQIVND (reference sequence). Trimming pared 6 bases from V and 5 bases from J, leaving 10 bases between. Written as DNA, the CDR3 is TGTGCCAGTAGCCCTGGGGGTTATGGCTACACCTTC. Translating it yields CASSPGGYGYTF.

The chain uses TRBV6-6 and TRBJ1-2; 7 nucleotides agree with TRBD1. The V and J ends lost 7 bases and 7 bases, in that order; junction bases with no gene match: 15. The germline CDR1 and CDR2 sequences are MNHNY and SVGAGI (reference sequence). This CDR3 is 15 amino acids long. The CDR3: CASNDPPTGALGYTF. The CDR3, as DNA: TGTGCCAGCAACGACCCACCTACAGGGGCCCTTGGCTACACCTTC.

The gene calls are TRBV5-1 and TRBJ2-5; TRBD2 might be the D (5 bases). This CDR3 contains 14 residues. Germline V gene data show CDR1 as SGHRS and CDR2 as YFSETQ. V gave up 7 bases and J gave up 1 base, with 14 bases separating them. The CDR3 DNA reads as TGCGCCAGCTTCCCGGGGTCAACCCAAGAGACCCAGTACTTC. Its translation is CASFPGSTQETQYF.

The chain carries TRBV10-3 and TRBJ2-7; 9 bases agree with TRBD1. Germline V CDR1 and CDR2: ENHRY, SYGVKD. With 1 base clipped from V and 7 bases from J, the junction kept 11 bases outside the gene matches. The CDR3 contains 16 residues. The DNA for the CDR3 is TGTGCCATCAGTGAGTTCTGGGACAGGGCGAAAAAAGAGCAGTACTTC. Amino acid sequence: CAISEFWDRAKKEQYF.

This chain links TRBV18 with TRBJ1-3; tentatively, D is TRBD1 (5 bases). CDR1 is KGHSH, CDR2 LQKENI, per germline. Trimming removed 4 bases from V and 1 base from J, with 26 bases in between. The CDR3 has 20 amino acids. In DNA form, the CDR3 reads TGTGCCAGCTCACTGCACCCCTGGAGAGGGATGGGGGAATCTGGAAACACCATATATTTT. Residues: CASSLHPWRGMGESGNTIYF.

This chain links TRBV18 with TRBJ2-3; 8 bases align to TRBD2. V shed 8 bases, J shed 2 bases, and the junction held 18 bases outside the gene matches. Per germline, CDR1 KGHSH and CDR2 LQKENI. This CDR3 has 18 amino acids. DNA for the CDR3: TGTGCCAGCGCAACCGATAATACAGGGACTAGTCTCACAGATACGCAGTATTTT. Amino acids: CASATDNTGTSLTDTQYF.

CDR3 DNA: TGTGCCAGCAGCTTAAACCCACCGGGACTAGCAGGAGAGACCCAGTACTTC. Its translation is CASSLNPPGLAGETQYF. The genes are TRBV7-3 and TRBJ2-5; 9 nucleotides line up with TRBD2. The trim removed 1 base at V and 4 bases at J, leaving 10 bases unmatched. Germline V gene data show CDR1 as SGHTA and CDR2 as FQGTGA. CDR3 size: 17 residues.

This chain links TRBV6-5 with TRBJ1-5, with a possible D match to TRBD1 (5 bases). V was cut by 6 bases and J by 0 bases, with 12 bases left in between. CDR3 length: 15 amino acids. Looked up from germline, CDR1 is MNHEY and CDR2 is SVGAGI. The CDR3 nucleotides are TGTGCCAGCAGCCAGATCGGGGGTAGCAATCAGCCCCAGCATTTT. Residues: CASSQIGGSNQPQHF.

The rearrangement links TRBV21-1 to TRBJ2-5. TRBV21-1 is recorded as a pseudogene. The CDR3 extends over 13 amino acids. This CDR3 reads CASMYGATETQYF. The CDR3 nucleotides are TGTGCCAGCATGTACGGGGCGACAGAGACCCAGTACTTC.

V and J are TRBV18 and TRBJ1-5, with TRBD1 matching 7 bases. This CDR3 has 18 amino acids. CDR1 and CDR2 from the germline V gene are KGHSH and LQKENI. J lost 5 bases, V lost 1 base, and 14 bases had no gene match. This chain's CDR3 is CASSPLASLGTDYQPQHF. The CDR3 DNA follows: TGTGCCAGCTCACCACTAGCCTCGCTGGGGACAGATTATCAGCCCCAGCATTTT.

The chain combines TRBV7-6 with TRBJ2-1; tentative D call: TRBD2 (6 bases). Germline V gene data show CDR1 as SGHVS and CDR2 as FNYEAQ. V was clipped by 1 base and J by 2 bases, with 12 bases between them. This CDR3 has 16 amino acids. CDR3 bases: TGTGCCAGCAGCTTAGTCGGCGGAGGGCCCTACAATGAGCAGTTCTTC. It is translated as CASSLVGGGPYNEQFF.